This T cell receptor (beta chain) was found in a study of shared clonotypes between healthy human individuals. The study's findings and limits: Rarefaction revealed incomplete sorted-subset sequencing despite large depth.

Of note for this clone: Its antigen is undetermined.

Clones were sequenced by immunoSEQ multiplex PCR, and TCRdb holds only the in-frame ones, with some missing. The data hold roughly 2.5 million clones, with more than 90% observed a single time. A CD45RA-negative memory subset and a CD45RA+ naive subset were separated from the CD4+ cells. The V gene lost 5 bases and the J gene lost 0 bases, with 17 bases spanning the gap. Germline CDR1 is SGHTA and CDR2 is FQGNSA. CDR3 length equals 16 residues. Sample: naive CD4+ T cells sorted from blood. Documented subset: CD45RA+ positively selected. The clonotype originates from a man between 18 and 29 years old in good health. This chain links TRBV7-2 with TRBJ2-7; D perhaps matches TRBD1 (6 bases). This CDR3 reads CASSPRQADSSYEQYF. The CDR3 region has the DNA TGTGCCAGCAGCCCGAGGCAGGCGGACAGCTCCTACGAGCAGTACTTC.